The entry that follows covers one T cell receptor beta chain sequence. The antigen it binds to is not known. The record has no base qualities; no much larger clone is one base away. For CDR1 and CDR2, the germline V gene lists SQVTM and ANQGSEA. At the junction V is shortened by 3 bases and J by 7 bases; bases outside the gene matches: 12. The CDR3 holds 16 amino acids from the cysteine to the phenylalanine. Of the read, only the CDR3 DNA is kept; its 48 bases are in frame from base 1. The data were obtained in a study of CD4+ T cells in melanoma (dated by TCRdb to 2022 to 2024). Describing the broader study: The study investigated neoantigen-specific CD4+ T cells in human melanoma. The study at large found these results: Neoantigen-specific CD4+ T cells were reported to be correlated with the function of CD8+ T cells, macrophages and B cells. According to the report, neoantigen-specific CD4+ T cells in melanoma displayed diverse differentiation states.

To prepare the library, the immunoSEQ multiplex PCR assay was applied. TCRdb mirrors the immuneACCESS table, restricted to in-frame sequences. Some clones are absent from its copies; in checked studies, under half trace to an unresolved V gene, and the reason for the others is unknown. This sample holds roughly 54,000 clones; roughly 89% were observed only once. The ten top clones hold about 11% of the sample. Patients with melanoma were used as donors. Sequenced sample: peripheral blood. The V gene is TRBV29-1 and the J gene is TRBJ2-2; 9 bases in between match TRBD1. The TCR sequence derives from a human donor with melanoma. The DNA sequence is given as TGCAGCGTTGAGTCCCCGGGACAGGGAAAGGACGGGGAGCTGTTTTTT. This is translated as CSVESPGQGKDGELFF.